A selection of T cell receptor beta chains follows, all from one sample in a study of CD8 T cells in Susac syndrome. TCRdb re-called the immunoSEQ multiplex PCR reads through MiXCR, storing one row per CDR3 protein. In the table there are 180,000 or so distinct CDR3 sequences, around 94% of which are singletons. Sequencing input: CD4+ T cells from PBMCs. The receptors stem from a human donor in good health. CDR3s leave out the opening cysteine and the closing phenylalanine or tryptophan.

TRBJ1-1 TRBV7-9 ASSDFGEAF
TRBJ2-6 TRBV29-1 SVLQGLGANVLT
TRBJ1-4 TRBV28 ASSLSPGEKLF
TRBJ1-5 TRBV10-3 AISEGRAINQPQH
TRBJ1-5 TRBV6-2/TRBV6-3 ASSYSPKGSNSNQPQH
TRBJ2-7 TRBV7-9 ASSRDRDFGEQY
TRBJ2-7 TRBV29-1 SFTGTIAYEQY
TRBJ1-1 TRBV20-1 SAPGRNTEAF
TRBJ2-1 TRBV20-1 SARVKGGLF
TRBJ2-1 TRBV20-1 SAQRDNEQF
TRBJ1-5 TRBV29-1 SVEVRGRQGGIQPQH
TRBJ2-7 TRBV28 ASSLFSGTGPYEQY
TRBJ2-3 TRBV5-1 ASSLAVATHTDTQY
TRBJ2-7 TRBV4-3 ASSQEVAGGSSYEQY
TRBJ2-7 TRBV6-2/TRBV6-3 ASSGGTGASYEQY
TRBJ2-5 TRBV27 ASSTGGRETQY
TRBJ1-1 TRBV7-9 ASSFVKNTEAF
TRBJ1-4 TRBV29-1 SASNEKLF
TRBJ1-1 TRBV29-1 TGRQGDTEAF
TRBJ1-2 TRBV28 ASSLYQQAGYT
TRBJ2-1 TRBV4-2 ASRMGVSSYNEQF
TRBJ2-3 TRBV9 ASSVQEGTDTQY
TRBJ1-6 TRBV18 ASSPGRADNSPLH
TRBJ2-7 TRBV7-8 ASSVSGAYEQY
TRBJ2-2 TRBV19 ASSITTGELF
TRBJ1-4 TRBV20-1 SAQGTTNEKLF
TRBJ2-3 TRBV20-1 SANRVGFRADTQY
TRBJ1-2 TRBV28 ASGLYGYT
TRBJ1-4 TRBV28 ASSLGQGREKLF
TRBJ1-5 TRBV15 ATSAPGRINQPQH
TRBJ2-5 TRBV20-1 SASPGSGGQETQY